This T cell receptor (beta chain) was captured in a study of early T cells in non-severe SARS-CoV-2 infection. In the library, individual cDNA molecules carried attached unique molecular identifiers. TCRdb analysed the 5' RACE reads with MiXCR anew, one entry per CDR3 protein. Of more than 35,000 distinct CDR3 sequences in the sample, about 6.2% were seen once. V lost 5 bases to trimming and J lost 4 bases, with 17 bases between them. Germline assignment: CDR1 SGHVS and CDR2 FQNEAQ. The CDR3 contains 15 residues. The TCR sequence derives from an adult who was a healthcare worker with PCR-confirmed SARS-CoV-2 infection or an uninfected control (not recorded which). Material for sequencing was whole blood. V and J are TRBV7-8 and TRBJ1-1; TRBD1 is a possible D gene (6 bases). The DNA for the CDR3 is TGTGCCAGCAGCATGATCAGGGGCACAAGCACTGAAGCTTTCTTT. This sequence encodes CASSMIRGTSTEAFF.